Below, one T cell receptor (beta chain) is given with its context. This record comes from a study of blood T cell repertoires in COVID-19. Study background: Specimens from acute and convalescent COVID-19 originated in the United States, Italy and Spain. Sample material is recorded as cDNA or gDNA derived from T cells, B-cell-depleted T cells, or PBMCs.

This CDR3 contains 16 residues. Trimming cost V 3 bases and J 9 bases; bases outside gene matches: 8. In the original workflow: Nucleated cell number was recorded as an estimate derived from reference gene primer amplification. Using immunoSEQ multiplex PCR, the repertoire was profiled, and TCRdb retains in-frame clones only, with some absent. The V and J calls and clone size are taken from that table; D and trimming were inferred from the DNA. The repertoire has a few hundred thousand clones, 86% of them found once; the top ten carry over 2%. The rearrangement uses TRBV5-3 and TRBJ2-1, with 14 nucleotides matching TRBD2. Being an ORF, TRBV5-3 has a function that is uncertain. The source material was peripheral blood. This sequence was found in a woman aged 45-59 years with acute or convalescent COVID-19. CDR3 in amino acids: CARSSGTSGREGEQFF. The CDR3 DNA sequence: TGTGCCAGAAGCTCCGGGACTAGCGGGAGAGAGGGTGAGCAGTTCTTC.